This T cell receptor beta chain was captured in a study of T-cell memory formation after mild COVID-19 (dated by TCRdb to about 2021). Broadly, across the study: TCR sequence clusters from the two donors were found to be largely donor specific. Longitudinal TCRalpha and TCRbeta repertoire sequencing tracked T-cell clones expanding and contracting after mild COVID-19 in a couple of donors. Two young, previously healthy adult volunteers, one female and one male, were included in the cohort.

PBMCs were isolated by Ficoll-Paque density gradient centrifugation. Instrument on record: Illumina NovaSeq 6000. TCRalpha and TCRbeta cDNA libraries were constructed by 5'RACE with constant-segment primers, with sample barcodes and unique molecular identifiers being introduced. Trizol reagent was used to extract RNA from every sample. Libraries were amplified in two PCR steps, with a second sample barcode and Illumina TruSeq adapters added in the second step. The libraries were sequenced on an Illumina NovaSeq using 2 x 150 bp paired-end reads. The original pipeline was this. The reads were demultiplexed and collapsed into UMI-guided consensus sequences using migec v1.2.7. With mixcr v2.1.11, UMI consensuses were aligned to TRA and TRB V and J templates and assembled into clonotypes. Clonotypes were classified as expanded or contracted when called significant by both edgeR and NoisET, with noise models trained on biological replicates. For edgeR calls, the thresholds were a false discovery rate-adjusted p below 0.01 and a log2 fold-change of 1. As an exploratory analysis of dynamics, max-normalized trajectories of the 1000 most abundant clonotypes were examined with PCA combined with hierarchical clustering. Each responding clone was given a CD4 or CD8 phenotype based on the CD4+ and CD8+ repertoires, which had been sequenced separately. TCRdb ran its own pipeline on the public reads, namely fastp trimming at Q25 and MiXCR clone calling, and kept in-frame beta chains. Here each entry gathers all rows of one CDR3 protein and keeps the most common genes and DNA. TCRdb's processing, not the authors' own work, is the source of the V and J calls. The sample profile shows about 280,000 distinct CDR3 sequences; 8.2% of them were found once. The biggest ten clones account for less than 25% of the sample.

This clonotype was seen a few times. The antigen it recognizes is unknown. No much larger clonotype is one base removed from it; base qualities were not supplied. V is cut by 10 bases and J by 2 bases, and the space between the germline ends is 18 bases. Reading the germline V gene gives CDR1 ENHRY and CDR2 SYGVKD. The CDR3 spans 16 residues, from the cysteine through the phenylalanine. Solely the CDR3 DNA is kept, with 48 bases framed from the first base. What the authors observed across the whole study: SARS-CoV-2 specificity was not confirmed for the second-wave clones peaking on day 37. Balanced CD4/CD8 phenotypes were observed for clones contracting from day 15 to 85, whereas a bias towards CD4+ was observed for a second wave of clones expanding from day 15 to 37. The detection of some responding clones in pre-infection memory suggests that pre-existing cross-reactive memory T cells joined the SARS-CoV-2 response. The study covered only a couple of mild cases, and larger cohorts including severe cases with pre-infection samples were considered necessary. Contracting CD4+ clones turned up mainly in the CM and EM memory subsets, whereas EMRA was where CD8+ clones were enriched.

The TCR was taken from a man between 18 and 35 years old who had mild COVID-19 (a few samples of this study predate the infection). The sample titles of this study are shuffled in the database, so cell type and time point are left out; the donor was told from shared clones. The sample taken for sequencing was PBMCs or a T cell subset sorted from them (not recorded which). The rearranged chain carries TRBV10-3 and TRBJ2-6; TRBD2 is a weak D gene call, 6 bases matching. The DNA sequence follows: TGTGCCACTGGGGACTCGAAAACCACTGGGGCCAACGTCCTGACTTTC. Its protein is CATGDSKTTGANVLTF.